This T cell receptor beta chain was documented in a study of T cells in localized non-small cell lung cancer. Broader study findings: Among the tissues sampled, uninvolved adjacent lung had the highest T cell clonality, above tumor. As only one tumor region underwent sequencing, heterogeneity remains possible. When the top 100 tumor clones were examined, a median roughly 62 of them also appeared in the adjacent lung, which was paired and uninvolved. Elevated blood T cell density was associated with longer overall survival.

The CDR3 has 14 amino acids. Per germline, CDR1 SGHKS and CDR2 YYEKEE (reference sequence). V was clipped by 3 bases and J by 5 bases; unmatched bases: 7. Note on this clone: The antigen is not known.

The data were produced by immunoSEQ multiplex PCR, yet TCRdb's version contains in-frame clones alone and is incomplete. The sample includes 41,000 or so clones, approximately 86% of them seen just once. The specimen was peripheral blood, collected before any cancer treatment. The rearrangement uses TRBV5-5 and TRBJ2-5, with 7 bases aligning to TRBD2. This receptor was obtained from a woman between 18 and 50 years old with stage III lung adenocarcinoma. The CDR3 DNA reads as TGTGCCAGCAGCTGGGGGAGGGTTGGGGAGACCCAGTACTTC. The encoded protein is CASSWGRVGETQYF. Looking up the rest from reference TRBV5-5 and TRBJ2-5 gives the full variable domain: DAGVTQSPTHLIKTRGQQVTLRCSPISGHKSVSWYQQVLGQGPQFIFQYYEKEERGRGNFPDRFSARQFPNYSSELNVNALLLGDSALYLCASSWGRVGETQYFGPGTRLLVL.